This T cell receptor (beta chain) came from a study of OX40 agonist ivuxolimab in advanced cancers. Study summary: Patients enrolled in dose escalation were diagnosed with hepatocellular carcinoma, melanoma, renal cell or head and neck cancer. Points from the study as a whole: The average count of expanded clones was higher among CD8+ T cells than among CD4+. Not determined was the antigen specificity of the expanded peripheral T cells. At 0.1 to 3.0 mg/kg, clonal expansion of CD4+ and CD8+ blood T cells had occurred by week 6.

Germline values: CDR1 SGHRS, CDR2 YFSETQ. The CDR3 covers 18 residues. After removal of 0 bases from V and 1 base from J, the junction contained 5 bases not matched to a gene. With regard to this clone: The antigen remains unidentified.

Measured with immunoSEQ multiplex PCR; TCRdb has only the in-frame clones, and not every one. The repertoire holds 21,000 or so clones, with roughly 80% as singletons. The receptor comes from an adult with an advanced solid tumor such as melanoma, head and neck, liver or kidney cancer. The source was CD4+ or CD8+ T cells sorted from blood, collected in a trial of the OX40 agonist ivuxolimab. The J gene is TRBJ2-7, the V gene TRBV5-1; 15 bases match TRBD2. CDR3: CASSLGTSGRALSYEQYF. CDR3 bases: TGCGCCAGCAGCTTGGGGACTAGCGGGAGGGCCCTATCCTACGAGCAGTACTTC.